This T cell receptor (beta chain) was recovered during a study of cytomegalovirus exposure and HLA in healthy donors. Study-wide findings and caveats: While the bulk of TCR sequences proved rare, some public TCRs turned up in many donors.

On this clone itself: Antigen unknown.

The PCR contained 60 Vbeta and 13 Jbeta primers. Measured with immunoSEQ multiplex PCR; TCRdb has only the in-frame clones, and not every one. The sample lists 90,000 or so clones, roughly 82% occurring once. The source of this sequence is a man aged 30-40 years in good health and CMV-seropositive. The sequenced sample was PBMCs.

In DNA form, the CDR3 reads TGTGCCAGTAGTATCGGAGGCCCGGGCTACACCTTC. Its translation: CASSIGGPGYTF. This chain connects TRBV19 to TRBJ1-2; D not resolved. In germline, CDR1 is LNHDA, CDR2 SQIVND (reference sequence). V was shortened by 3 bases and J by 8 bases, with 10 bases between the two germline ends. The CDR3 contains 12 residues.